This is a list of T cell receptor beta chains from one sample in a study of T cell responses to AZD1222 COVID-19 vaccine. Profiling relied on immunoSEQ multiplex PCR, and the TCRdb table lists in-frame clones only, not all of them. The data show some 97,000 clones, 70% to 90% seen once. The sequencing used peripheral blood, collected on day 0 of AZD1222 vaccination. These TCRs come from an adult in good health. CDR3s include the opening cysteine and the closing phenylalanine or tryptophan. A D gene is named only where the DNA matches it firmly. Expanded clones are given a class, and other clones once, few, many or no size at all.

abundance	v_gene	d_gene	j_gene	CDR3nt	CDR3aa
-	TRBV28	-	TRBJ2-3	TGTGCCAGCAGTGTCGTGTTGTCGGACTACTCGGCGCAGTATTTT	CASSVVLSDYSAQYF
-	TRBV6-5	-	TRBJ1-2	TGTGCCAGCGGGGCAGGGTTTCATAGCTACACCTTC	CASGAGFHSYTF
-	TRBV11-3	-	TRBJ1-2	TGTGCCAGCAGCTCCTTTGGAGGCCTTAACTATGGCTACACCTTC	CASSSFGGLNYGYTF
-	TRBV4-2	TRBD2	TRBJ2-3	TGTGCCAGCAGCCAAGCCTGGGACGATAGCGGGGGCCAAAAAAGCACAGATACGCAGTATTTT	CASSQAWDDSGGQKSTDTQYF
-	TRBV18	-	TRBJ2-1	TGTGCCAGCCCCCCGGACTTCGGCTCCTACAATGAGCAGTTCTTC	CASPPDFGSYNEQFF
-	TRBV2	-	TRBJ2-1	TGTGCCAGCAACCTCCGGGGGCCGTACAATGAGCAGTTCTTC	CASNLRGPYNEQFF
once	TRBV7-9	-	TRBJ1-2	TGTGCCAGCAGCTTTAGCGGGGGTGGCTACACCTTC	CASSFSGGGYTF
-	TRBV5-5	-	TRBJ1-1	TGTGCCAGCAGCTCTTATATGGGAAGCACTGAAGCTTTCTTT	CASSSYMGSTEAFF
-	TRBV24-1	-	TRBJ2-1	TGTGCCACCAGTGACAAGGGTCGACCCTACAATGAGCAGTTCTTC	CATSDKGRPYNEQFF
-	TRBV2	-	TRBJ2-7	TGTGCCAGCAGTGAAGGGAAGGTGACGGCCTACGAGCAGTACTTC	CASSEGKVTAYEQYF
-	TRBV10-3	TRBD2	TRBJ2-3	TGTGCCATCAACGGCGGGGGAGGATTTAGCACAGATACGCAGTATTTT	CAINGGGGFSTDTQYF
once	TRBV5-8	TRBD2	TRBJ2-1	TGTGCCAGCAGCTTGCCCTTTACCGGGGGGGAGTACAATGAGCAGTTCTTC	CASSLPFTGGEYNEQFF
-	TRBV27	-	TRBJ1-1	TGTGCCAGCAGTTTGAGCGGGGGGGGCAAAACTGAAGCTTTCTTT	CASSLSGGGKTEAFF
-	TRBV12-3/TRBV12-4	TRBD1	TRBJ1-2	TGTGCCAGCAGTCCGGGACAGGGGTTTGGCTACACCTTC	CASSPGQGFGYTF
-	TRBV5-1	-	TRBJ2-5	TGCGCCAGCAGCTTGGAGGGCAGTACAGAGACCCAGTACTTC	CASSLEGSTETQYF
-	TRBV18	-	TRBJ2-7	TGTGCCAGCTCACCAAGACTAGACTACGAGCAGTACTTC	CASSPRLDYEQYF
-	TRBV5-4	-	TRBJ1-4	TGTGCCAGCAGCTCCGACCGGGCATATGAAAAACTGTTTTTT	CASSSDRAYEKLFF
-	TRBV3-1/TRBV3-2	-	TRBJ1-2	TGTGCCAGCAGCCAAGATGTCTCCGGGTACGGCTACACCTTC	CASSQDVSGYGYTF
-	TRBV5-6	-	TRBJ2-7	TGTGCCAGCAGCCCTGGGCCCGGGATAATCTCCTACGAGCAGTACTTC	CASSPGPGIISYEQYF
once	TRBV5-1	-	TRBJ1-5	TGCGCCAGCAGCCCGGTCCCGGGAGGCAATCAGCCCCAGCATTTT	CASSPVPGGNQPQHF
-	TRBV20-1	TRBD1	TRBJ2-7	TGCAGTGCTAGTTCAGGGACAGGGCGGGCCGAGCAGTACTTC	CSASSGTGRAEQYF
-	TRBV7-3	TRBD2	TRBJ2-3	TGTGCCAGCAGCTTAGGGCCTAGCGGGGGCGGAGATACGCAGTATTTT	CASSLGPSGGGDTQYF
-	TRBV5-1	-	TRBJ1-1	TGCGCCAGCAGCTTGAAGGAGACAGGTGAAGCTTTCTTT	CASSLKETGEAFF
-	TRBV5-6	TRBD1	TRBJ1-2	TGTGCCAGCAGCTTTCAGGGGGCTGTCTATGGCTACACCTTC	CASSFQGAVYGYTF
-	TRBV7-9	TRBD2	TRBJ2-1	TGTGCCAGCAGCTCTCCGAGGAGCGGGAGCAGCTCCTACAATGAGCAGTTCTTC	CASSSPRSGSSSYNEQFF
-	TRBV6-5	-	TRBJ1-1	TGTGCCAGCACCCCGGGCCTGGACACTGAAGCTTTCTTT	CASTPGLDTEAFF
-	TRBV18	-	TRBJ2-7	TGTGCCAGCTCATCCCCGATAGGCGAGCAGTACTTC	CASSSPIGEQYF
-	TRBV5-4	-	TRBJ2-1	TGTGCCAGCAGCCTAGACTTAAGGGGTTTCAACTTCAATGAGCAGTTCTTC	CASSLDLRGFNFNEQFF
-	TRBV27	-	TRBJ1-6	TGTGCCAGCAGTTCCTCCGGACAGTCGAATTCACCCCTCCACTTT	CASSSSGQSNSPLHF
once	TRBV5-1	-	TRBJ1-2	TGCGCCAGCAGCTTGGCGGGAAACTATGGCTACACCTTC	CASSLAGNYGYTF
-	TRBV6-5	-	TRBJ2-1	TGTGCCAGCAGTACCAGGAGGGGCTACAATGAGCAGTTCTTC	CASSTRRGYNEQFF
-	TRBV12-3/TRBV12-4	-	TRBJ2-7	TGTGCCAGCAGTTCCCAGGGCACCTACGAGCAGTACTTC	CASSSQGTYEQYF
-	TRBV19	TRBD1	TRBJ1-6	TGTGCCAGTAGTACCACGACAGGGATCGATAATTCACCCCTCCACTTT	CASSTTTGIDNSPLHF
-	TRBV5-1	TRBD1	TRBJ1-6	TGCGCCAGCAGCGCGGACAGGGGTTGGAGTGCACCCCTCCACTTT	CASSADRGWSAPLHF
-	TRBV7-9	-	TRBJ2-5	TGTGCCAGCAGCTTAGATAGGGGTGAGACCCAGTACTTC	CASSLDRGETQYF
-	TRBV10-1	-	TRBJ2-7	TGCGCCCGCTCAGGGAGTGGGAGAACCCACGAGCAGTACTTC	CARSGSGRTHEQYF
-	TRBV3-1/TRBV3-2	-	TRBJ2-7	TGTGCCAGCAGCCCCACCCCGGGGGACGAGCAGTACTTC	CASSPTPGDEQYF
once	TRBV2	TRBD1	TRBJ1-1	TGTGCCAGCAGTAAAAGGACAGGGGACACTGAAGCTTTCTTT	CASSKRTGDTEAFF
-	TRBV2	-	TRBJ1-1	TGTGCCAGCCGCCGATCGAACACTGAAGCTTTCTTT	CASRRSNTEAFF
-	TRBV27	TRBD1	TRBJ2-1	TGTGCCAGCAACGTAAGGGGTGGGGGACAGGGTTACAATGAGCAGTTCTTC	CASNVRGGGQGYNEQFF